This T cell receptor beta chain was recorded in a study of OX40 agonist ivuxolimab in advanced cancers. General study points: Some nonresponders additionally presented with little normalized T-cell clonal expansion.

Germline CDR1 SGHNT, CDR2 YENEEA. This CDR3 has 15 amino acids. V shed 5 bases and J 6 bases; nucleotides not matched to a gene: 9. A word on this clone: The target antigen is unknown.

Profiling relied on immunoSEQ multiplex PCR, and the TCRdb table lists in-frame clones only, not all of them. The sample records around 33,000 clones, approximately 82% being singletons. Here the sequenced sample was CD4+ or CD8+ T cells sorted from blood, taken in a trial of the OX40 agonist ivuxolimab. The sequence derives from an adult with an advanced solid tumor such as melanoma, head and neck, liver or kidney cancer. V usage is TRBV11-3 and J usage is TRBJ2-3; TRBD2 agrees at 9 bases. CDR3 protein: CASSPLAGTFDTQYF. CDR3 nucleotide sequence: TGTGCCAGCAGCCCACTAGCGGGTACTTTTGATACGCAGTATTTT.